The 4 T cell receptor beta chains below come from one sample, sequenced in a study of T cell responses to AZD1222 COVID-19 vaccine. TCRdb's copy holds only in-frame clones and misses some; the assay was immunoSEQ multiplex PCR. The profile shows some 170,000 clones, approximately 90% of them singletons. The starting material was peripheral blood, obtained 28 days after the second dose of the MenACWY control vaccine. The receptors stem from an adult who received the MenACWY meningococcal vaccine as a control.

In regard to this clone: Within the sample, other DNA sequences also encode this same CDR3. The chain combines TRBV12-3 or TRBV12-4 with TRBJ1-5; no reliable D call. This CDR3 is built from 13 residues. V was clipped by 3 bases and J by 0 bases, with 3 bases between them. The CDR3 nucleotides are TGTGCCAGCAGTTTGAGTAGCAATCAGCCCCAGCATTTT. Translating it yields CASSLSSNQPQHF.

This rearrangement joins TRBV7-2 to TRBJ1-2; D unclear. Germline CDR1 reads SGHTA; CDR2 reads FQGNSA. There are 17 residues in the CDR3. The germline V and J ends were trimmed by 10 bases and 0 bases, with 24 bases remaining between them. The CDR3 loop is CATPTAAEVYSNYGYTF. For the CDR3, the DNA is TGTGCCACCCCAACGGCCGCCGAAGTATACTCTAACTATGGCTACACCTTC.

The chain recombines TRBV5-4 with TRBJ2-7; D may correspond to TRBD1 or TRBD2 (5 bases each). V was pared by 0 bases and J by 4 bases, with 8 bases between. Germline CDR1 reads SGHNT; CDR2 reads YYREEE (reference sequence). The CDR3 contains 13 residues. Here the CDR3 DNA reads TGTGCCAGCAGCTTGGTGGGGGATTACGAGCAGTACTTC. This gives the protein CASSLVGDYEQYF.

The chain joins TRBV2 to TRBJ1-1, with D possibly TRBD1 on 5 matching bases. The germline V and J ends were trimmed by 2 bases and 5 bases, with 12 bases remaining between them. The CDR3 runs 14 residues. Germline lookup yields CDR1 SNHLY and CDR2 FYNNEI. DNA for the CDR3: TGTGCCAGCAGTGAATCCAGTCAGGGTACTGAAGCTTTCTTT. This sequence encodes CASSESSQGTEAFF.